The 17 T cell receptor beta chains below all came from one sample that was sequenced in a study of T cell responses to AZD1222 COVID-19 vaccine. Some clones are missing from TCRdb's copy, which holds only in-frame ones; the method was immunoSEQ multiplex PCR. The sample lists 150,000 or so clones; around 87% were seen once. This sample comprised peripheral blood, obtained 28 days after the second AZD1222 dose. The receptor source for this set is an adult who received the AZD1222 COVID-19 vaccine.

The chain combines TRBV6-5 with TRBJ2-7; weak D call: TRBD1 (5 bases). In germline, CDR1 is MNHEY, CDR2 SVGAGI. Trimming stripped 4 bases from V and 0 bases from J, with 10 bases between. The CDR3 consists of 14 residues. CDR3 nucleotides: TGTGCCAGCAGTTCCCGACAGAGCTCCTACGAGCAGTACTTC. This translates into CASSSRQSSYEQYF.

The chain recombines TRBV28 with TRBJ2-7, with D maybe TRBD2 (6 bases). The CDR3 is 16 residues long. V was shortened by 5 bases and J by 5 bases, with 22 bases between the two germline ends. Looked up from germline, CDR1 is MDHEN and CDR2 is SYDVKM. Here the CDR3 DNA reads TGTGCCAGCAGTGTAGGTCGGGGCGGGAAAATTGACGAGCAGTACTTC. It translates to CASSVGRGGKIDEQYF.

The chain carries TRBV24-1 and TRBJ2-1; no firm D call. Trimming shortened V by 8 bases and J by 10 bases, and 11 bases separated the two germline ends. This CDR3 is built from 11 residues. CDR1 is KGHDR, CDR2 SFDVKD, per germline. CDR3 sequence reads: CATISAREQFF. In DNA, the CDR3 is TGTGCCACCATTAGTGCTAGAGAGCAGTTCTTC.

Of note for this clone: Its ends do not fully match the called genes, so a read error is possible. The chain joins TRBV7-7 to TRBJ1-1; D not resolved. From germline, CDR1 is SSHAT and CDR2 FNYEAQ (reference sequence). The CDR3 consists of 13 residues. CDR3 loop: CASSVDGNTEAFF. The CDR3 coding sequence is TGTGCTAGCAGCGTGGACGGGAACACTGAAGCTTTCTTT.

The gene calls are TRBV6-2 or TRBV6-3 and TRBJ2-3; 11 bases match TRBD2. Germline V lookup: CDR1 MNHEY, CDR2 SVGEGT. The CDR3 loop spans 16 amino acids. J was trimmed by 2 bases and V by 5 bases; bases with no gene match: 6. The CDR3 here is CASSPLAGGLTDTQYF. CDR3 bases: TGTGCCAGCAGTCCCCTAGCGGGAGGACTCACAGATACGCAGTATTTT.

The rearrangement links TRBV21-1 to TRBJ2-3; the table's TRBD2 call for D was not verified on the DNA. TRBV21-1 is listed as a pseudogene. This CDR3 is built from 16 residues. CDR3 residues: CASSTLTSGRADTQYF. In nucleotides, the CDR3 is TGTGCCAGCAGCACCCTCACTAGCGGGAGGGCAGATACGCAGTATTTT.

The chain uses TRBV19 and TRBJ2-5, with D unresolved. The ends were cut back, 3 bases at V and 1 base at J, with 12 bases in the middle. CDR1 is LNHDA, CDR2 SQIVND, per germline (reference sequence). The CDR3 sequence is 15 residues long. In nucleotides, the CDR3 is TGTGCCAGTAGTATGGGTGGCTTGTCCCAAGAGACCCAGTACTTC. Its translation: CASSMGGLSQETQYF.

The V and J genes are TRBV28 and TRBJ1-1, with D maybe TRBD1 (6 bases). CDR3 length: 16 residues. Per germline, CDR1 MDHEN and CDR2 SYDVKM. Trimming cost V 5 bases and J 1 base, with 17 bases left between them. The CDR3 loop reads CASSDPRGGRNTEAFF. As DNA, the CDR3 is TGTGCCAGCAGTGACCCCCGGGGGGGGCGGAACACTGAAGCTTTCTTT.

The V call is TRBV28, the J call TRBJ2-7; 8 positions match TRBD2. This CDR3 region has 15 residues. Germline CDR1 and CDR2: MDHEN and SYDVKM. The trim removed 2 bases at V and 3 bases at J, leaving 6 bases unmatched. The CDR3 region has the DNA TGTGCCAGCAGTTTAGCGGGGGGTACCCACTACGAGCAGTACTTC. Translating gives CASSLAGGTHYEQYF.

The gene calls are TRBV10-3 and TRBJ1-2; the D gene is possibly TRBD1 (5 bases). Germline V gene lookup returns CDR1 ENHRY and CDR2 SYGVKD. This CDR3 spans 11 amino acids. V was trimmed by 10 bases and J by 8 bases, leaving 14 bases between them. The CDR3 sequence is CATTEGWGYTF. CDR3 sequence (DNA): TGTGCCACCACTGAGGGGTGGGGCTACACCTTC.

The chain carries TRBV18 and TRBJ2-5; the D gene is possibly TRBD2 (5 bases). CDR1 is KGHSH and CDR2 is LQKENI in the germline V gene. V lost 6 bases and J lost 7, with 21 bases in between. The CDR3 consists of 15 residues. CDR3 sequence (DNA): TGTGCCAGCTCCCGAGAAACTAGACCTCCCCCGACCCAGTACTTC. Residues: CASSRETRPPPTQYF.

J is TRBJ2-3 and V is TRBV9, with 7 bases fitting TRBD1. The length of the CDR3 is 15 residues. CDR1 is SGDLS, CDR2 YYNGEE, per germline. With V trimmed by 2 bases and J by 2 bases, 5 bases remained unmatched. DNA for the CDR3: TGTGCCAGCAGCGTTACAGGGGTCACCACAGATACGCAGTATTTT. Translating it yields CASSVTGVTTDTQYF. Complete variable domain (other parts from reference TRBV9 and TRBJ2-3): DSGVTQTPKHLITATGQRVTLRCSPRSGDLSVYWYQQSLDQGLQFLIQYYNGEERAKGNILERFSAQQFPDLHSELNLSSLELGDSALYFCASSVTGVTTDTQYFGPGTRLTVL.

The chain couples TRBV3-1 (or the pseudogene TRBV3-2) to TRBJ2-7; 7 nucleotides match TRBD1. V dropped 3 bases and J dropped 3; count of bases not matched to a gene: 8. Per germline, CDR1 LGHDT and CDR2 YNNKEL (reference sequence). The CDR3 covers 15 residues. CDR3 sequence reads: CASSHRRQGDYEQYF. The CDR3 DNA reads TGTGCCAGCAGCCATCGGAGACAGGGTGACTACGAGCAGTACTTC.

This clone appeared a single time. The chain has TRBV29-1 and TRBJ1-2; possibly TRBD1 for D (6 bases). This CDR3 has 11 amino acids. Trimming shortened V by 4 bases and J by 5 bases, and 8 bases separated the two germline ends. CDR1 is SQVTM, CDR2 ANQGSEA, per germline. The CDR3 DNA is TGCAGCGTTGTTACAGGGTATGGCTACACCTTC. Its translation: CSVVTGYGYTF.

The chain is built from TRBV19 and TRBJ1-6; D is undetermined. This CDR3 is 14 amino acids long. The V end was cut by 7 bases, the J end by 5 bases, with 12 bases between. Germline assignment: CDR1 LNHDA and CDR2 SQIVND (reference sequence). CDR3 sequence reads: CASNTGIHNSPLHF. DNA for the CDR3: TGTGCCAGTAATACGGGGATTCATAATTCACCCCTCCACTTT.

The chain links TRBV6-1 to TRBJ2-7; D remains ambiguous. Per the germline V gene, CDR1 is MNHNS and CDR2 is SASEGT. The CDR3 length is 12 residues. V shed 0 bases and J shed 6 bases, with 6 bases lying between them. The CDR3 DNA follows: TGTGCCAGCAGTGAAGCGCCTACCGAGCAGTACTTC. It is translated as CASSEAPTEQYF.

The chain employs TRBV6-5 and TRBJ1-2, with 7 bases lining up with TRBD1. Germline V gene data show CDR1 as MNHEY and CDR2 as SVGAGI. Germline trimming cut 2 bases from V and 4 bases from J; bases unmatched to any gene: 1. CDR3 size: 13 residues. This CDR3 is CASSYRGLYGYTF. CDR3 bases: TGTGCCAGCAGTTACAGGGGGCTCTATGGCTACACCTTC.